The present entry profiles one T cell receptor beta chain with its context. These data belong to a study of T cell changes during pregnancy in multiple sclerosis. Repertoires were generated with immunoSEQ multiplex PCR, while TCRdb's copy carries only in-frame clones and drops some. In the table there are 35,000 to 40,000 clones, about 88% of which are singletons. The CDR3 is made up of 15 amino acids. Trimming took 4 bases from V and 5 from J; bases not matched to a gene: 9. The germline V gene has CDR1 MDHEN and CDR2 SYDVKM. Sequencing was performed on CD4+ T cells from peripheral blood mononuclear cells, taken before pregnancy. The chain has TRBV28 and TRBJ2-7; 9 nucleotides agree with TRBD1. The receptor comes from a female donor with multiple sclerosis, enrolled in a pregnancy study. The CDR3 region is CASSSGGQGGDEQYF. The CDR3 DNA reads as TGTGCCAGCAGTTCCGGGGGACAGGGTGGGGACGAGCAGTACTTC.